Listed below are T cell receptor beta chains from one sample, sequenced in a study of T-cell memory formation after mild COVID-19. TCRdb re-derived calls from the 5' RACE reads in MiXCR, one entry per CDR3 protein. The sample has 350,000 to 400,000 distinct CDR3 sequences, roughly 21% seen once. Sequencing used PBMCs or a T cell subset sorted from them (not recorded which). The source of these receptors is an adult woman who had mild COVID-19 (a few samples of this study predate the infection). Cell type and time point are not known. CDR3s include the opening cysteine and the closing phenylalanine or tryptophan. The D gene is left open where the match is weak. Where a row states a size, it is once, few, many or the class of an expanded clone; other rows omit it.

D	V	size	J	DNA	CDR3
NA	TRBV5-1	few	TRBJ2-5	TGCGCCAGCAGCTTTAAGGCGGCCCAGTACTTC	CASSFKAAQYF
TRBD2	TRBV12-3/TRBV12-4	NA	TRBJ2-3	TGTGCCAGCAGGCGCGGGGGGGGCACAGATACGCAGTATTTT	CASRRGGGTDTQYF
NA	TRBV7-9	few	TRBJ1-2	TGTGCCAGCAGGGGAACAGGGTACGCCGACGGCTACACCTTC	CASRGTGYADGYTF
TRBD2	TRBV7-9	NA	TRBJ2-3	TGTGCCAGCAGCTCTCTAGCGGGGGTTACAGATACGCAGTATTTT	CASSSLAGVTDTQYF
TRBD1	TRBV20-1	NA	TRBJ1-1	TGCAGTGCTACCTCACACAGGGGAACTGAAGCTTTCTTT	CSATSHRGTEAFF
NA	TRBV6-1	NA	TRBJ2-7	TGTGCCAGCCTCCACGGGGCAGCCCCTTACGAGCAGTACTTC	CASLHGAAPYEQYF
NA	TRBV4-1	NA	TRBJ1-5	TGCGCCAGCAGCCAATCCCACGGAGGAGTCAATCAGCCCCAGCATTTT	CASSQSHGGVNQPQHF
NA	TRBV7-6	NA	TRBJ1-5	TGTGCCAGCAGCGCCGCCACCGGGCCTAGCAATCAGCCCCAGCATTTT	CASSAATGPSNQPQHF
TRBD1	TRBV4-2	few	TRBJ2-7	TGTGCCAGCAGCCAACCGGGACAGGGAACCTACGAGCAGTACTTC	CASSQPGQGTYEQYF
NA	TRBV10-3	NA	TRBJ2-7	TGTGCCATCCGGTCGGCAGGGAGAATTTCCTACGAGCAGTACTTC	CAIRSAGRISYEQYF
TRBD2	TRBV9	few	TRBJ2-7	TGTGCCAGCAGCGTAGCCCCGGGACTAGCGACCTACGAGCAGTACTTC	CASSVAPGLATYEQYF
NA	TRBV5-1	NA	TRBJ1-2	TGCGCCAGCAGCTCCAGGCTACAAACAGGGTACTATGGCTACACCTTC	CASSSRLQTGYYGYTF
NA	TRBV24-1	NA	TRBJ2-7	TGTGCCACCAGCGGTACGACCTACGAGCAGTACTTC	CATSGTTYEQYF
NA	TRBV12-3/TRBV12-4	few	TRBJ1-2	TGTGCCAGCAGTTTGCGCAGGGGCCCGAACTACACCTTC	CASSLRRGPNYTF
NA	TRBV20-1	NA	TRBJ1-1	TGCAGTGCTAGCTGGGGAGGGATGAACACTGAAGCTTTCTTT	CSASWGGMNTEAFF
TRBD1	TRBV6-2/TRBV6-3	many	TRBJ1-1	TGTGCCAGCAGTTATGGGCAGGGGGGGAACACTGAAGCTTTCTTT	CASSYGQGGNTEAFF
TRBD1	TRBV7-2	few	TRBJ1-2	TGTGCCAGCAGCGCGGGACAGGGGAACTATGGCTACACCTTC	CASSAGQGNYGYTF
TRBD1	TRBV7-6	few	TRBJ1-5	TGTGCCAGCAGCTCCGGGACAGGGGGCATCTATCAGCCCCAGCATTTT	CASSSGTGGIYQPQHF
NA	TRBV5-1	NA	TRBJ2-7	TGCGCCAGCAGCTTGGCCCCCAGGGGAGAGTACGAGCAGTACTTC	CASSLAPRGEYEQYF
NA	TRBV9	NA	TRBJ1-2	TGTGCCAGCAGCGTAGATCCAGGACTGAGGGGCTACACCTTC	CASSVDPGLRGYTF
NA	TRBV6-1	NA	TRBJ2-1	TGTGCCAGCTACCCTCGGACTGGTTCCTACAATGAGCAGTTCTTC	CASYPRTGSYNEQFF
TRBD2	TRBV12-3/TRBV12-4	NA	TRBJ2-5	TGTGCCAGCAGGCTAGCGGGAGAAGAGACCCAGTACTTC	CASRLAGEETQYF
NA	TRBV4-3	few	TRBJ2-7	TGCGCCAGCAGCCAAGATCAACGGCGCGGAGGGGCCTACGAGCAGTACTTC	CASSQDQRRGGAYEQYF
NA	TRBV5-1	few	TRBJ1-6	TGCGCCAGCAGCTCCCACATGACTCGGGATAGAGCGCACTATAATTCACCCCTCCACTTT	CASSSHMTRDRAHYNSPLHF
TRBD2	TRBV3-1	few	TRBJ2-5	TGTGCCAGCAGCCAACTTAGCGGGGGGCCGTCCGAGACCCAGTACTTC	CASSQLSGGPSETQYF
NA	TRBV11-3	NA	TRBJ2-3	TGTGCCAGCAGCCCGCGACTAGGATCCCTCGGCACAGATACGCAGTATTTT	CASSPRLGSLGTDTQYF
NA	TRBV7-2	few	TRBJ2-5	TGTGCCAGCAGCTTAGGCGGGGGCGGGGAGACCCAGTACTTC	CASSLGGGGETQYF
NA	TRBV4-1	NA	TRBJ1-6	TGCGCCAGCAGCCAAGCGGGGGGACGGAGTAATTCACCCCTCCACTTT	CASSQAGGRSNSPLHF
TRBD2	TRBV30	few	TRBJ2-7	TGTGCCTGGAGAGGCGGGAGTTACGAGCAGTACTTC	CAWRGGSYEQYF
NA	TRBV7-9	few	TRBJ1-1	TGTGCCAGCAGCTTAGATTGGGGGGCCAACACTGAAGCTTTCTTT	CASSLDWGANTEAFF
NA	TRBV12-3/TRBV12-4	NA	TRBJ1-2	TGTGCCAGCAGTTTAAGGGAGGGCTATGGCTACACCTTC	CASSLREGYGYTF
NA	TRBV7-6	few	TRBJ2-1	TGTGCCAGCAGCTTATCCTCCCCCCCCGCTGAGCAGTTCTTC	CASSLSSPPAEQFF
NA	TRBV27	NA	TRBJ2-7	TGTGCCAGCAGTTCTGCAGGTTCCCGTTCGATCTACGAGCAGTACTTC	CASSSAGSRSIYEQYF
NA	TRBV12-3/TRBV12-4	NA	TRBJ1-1	TGTGCCAGCAGTTTAGGGTTTGAAGCTTTCTTT	CASSLGFEAFF
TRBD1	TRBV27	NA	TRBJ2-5	TGTGCCAGCAGTTTATGGGGACAGGTCGGGGAGACCCAGTACTTC	CASSLWGQVGETQYF
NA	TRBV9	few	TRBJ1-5	TGTGCCAGCAGCGTAGGAGGCCAAGTCAATCAGCCCCAGCATTTT	CASSVGGQVNQPQHF
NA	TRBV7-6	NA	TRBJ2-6	TGTGCCAGCAGTCCCTTCGGGAGCTCTGGGGCCAACGTCCTGACTTTC	CASSPFGSSGANVLTF
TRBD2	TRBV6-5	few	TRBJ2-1	TGTGCCAGCAGTTACTTATCGGGTCTAAGCGGGGGACCTTACAATGAGCAGTTCTTC	CASSYLSGLSGGPYNEQFF
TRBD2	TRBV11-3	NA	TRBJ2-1	TGTGCCAGCAGCCTGGGACTAGCGGGAGGTACCTACAATGAGCAGTTCTTC	CASSLGLAGGTYNEQFF
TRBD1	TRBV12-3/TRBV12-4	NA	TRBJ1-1	TGTGCCAGCAGGGCGGACAGGGGAGGGGACACTGAAGCTTTCTTT	CASRADRGGDTEAFF
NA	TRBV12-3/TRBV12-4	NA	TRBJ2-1	TGTGCCAGCAGCTACGGCGGGGGCCATGATGAGCAGTTCTTC	CASSYGGGHDEQFF
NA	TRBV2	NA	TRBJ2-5	TGTGCCAGCAGTGTGGGGAAAGAGACCCAGTACTTC	CASSVGKETQYF
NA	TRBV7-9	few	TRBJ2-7	TGTGCCAGCATGGCGACAGAAGACTACGAGCAGTACTTC	CASMATEDYEQYF
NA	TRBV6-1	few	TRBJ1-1	TGTGCCAGCACAGGTGATGGCACTGAAGCTTTCTTT	CASTGDGTEAFF
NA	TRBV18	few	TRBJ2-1	TGTGCCAGCTCACCACGGGGGTCCACAGAGCAGTTCTTC	CASSPRGSTEQFF
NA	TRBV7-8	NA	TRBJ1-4	TGTGCCAGCAGCTTACACATCCGGGACGACAAACTGTTTTTT	CASSLHIRDDKLFF
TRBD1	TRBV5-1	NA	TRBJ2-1	TGCGCCAGCAGCTTTGTCCGGACAGGTTCCTCCTACAATGAGCAGTTCTTC	CASSFVRTGSSYNEQFF
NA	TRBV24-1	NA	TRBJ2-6	TGTGCCACCAGTGACCAGGGGGGTGGGGCCAACGTCCTGACTTTC	CATSDQGGGANVLTF
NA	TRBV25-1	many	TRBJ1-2	TGTGCCAGCAGTGAATTTGGCCGAAAGGATGGCTACACCTTC	CASSEFGRKDGYTF
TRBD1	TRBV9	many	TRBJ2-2	TGTGCCAGCAGCTGGGGACAGGGGACGACCGGGGAGCTGTTTTTT	CASSWGQGTTGELFF
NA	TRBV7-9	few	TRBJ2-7	TGTGCCAGCAGCTTGTCTAGCCGCTCCTACGAGCAGTACTTC	CASSLSSRSYEQYF
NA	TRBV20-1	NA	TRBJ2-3	TGCAGTGCTAGGGGAGTCCTTAGCACAGATACGCAGTATTTT	CSARGVLSTDTQYF
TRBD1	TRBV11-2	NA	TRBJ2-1	TGTGCCAGCAGCCCCCCCGGGACAGGGAGGGATGAGCAGTTCTTC	CASSPPGTGRDEQFF
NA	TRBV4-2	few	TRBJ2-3	TGTGCCAGCAGCCAAGATAGCAGGCCGACCGCGGGCACAGATACGCAGTATTTT	CASSQDSRPTAGTDTQYF
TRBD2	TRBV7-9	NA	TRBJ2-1	TGTGCCAGCAGCTTGACTAGCGGGGCAGACAATGAGCAGTTCTTC	CASSLTSGADNEQFF
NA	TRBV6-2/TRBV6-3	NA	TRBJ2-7	TGTGCCAGCACGCTAGGGCAAGAGCAGTACTTC	CASTLGQEQYF
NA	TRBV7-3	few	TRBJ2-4	TGTGCCAGCGGCGCCGGGCCGGAAAACATTCAGTACTTC	CASGAGPENIQYF
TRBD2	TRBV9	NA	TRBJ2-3	TGTGCCAGCGGACAGAATCTAGCGGGAGGGGATTTCCCAGATACGCAGTATTTT	CASGQNLAGGDFPDTQYF
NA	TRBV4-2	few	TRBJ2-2	TGTGCCAGCAGTCGGGACACTAACACCGGGGAGCTGTTTTTT	CASSRDTNTGELFF
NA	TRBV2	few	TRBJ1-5	TGTGCCAGCAGTGAGACAGGTCCCGCTTCAGCTCAGCCCCAGCATTTT	CASSETGPASAQPQHF